A selection of T cell receptor beta chains follows, all from one sample in a study of post-analysis software for immune sequencing data. MiXCR, applied by TCRdb to the PCR reads, yields one record per CDR3 protein. The sample contains about 770,000 distinct CDR3 sequences, 46% of which appear only once. Sequenced material: blood. These receptors were collected from a girl aged 5-17 years with multiple sclerosis. Both conserved end residues are part of each CDR3. A D gene is named only where the DNA matches it firmly. Rows give clone size only sometimes, using once, few, many, or a class for an expanded clone.

d_call	clone_size	v_call	j_call	cdr3_nt	cdr3_aa
.	.	TRBV20-1	TRBJ2-5	TGCAGTGCTAGGGTACGAACACAAGAGACCCAGTACTTC	CSARVRTQETQYF
.	.	TRBV10-1	TRBJ1-5	TGCGCCAGCAGTGAAAAGGGTAATTCGGGTCAGCCCCAGCATTTT	CASSEKGNSGQPQHF
.	once	TRBV28	TRBJ1-1	TGTGCCAGCAGTTTATACCCGACCGGGGGCACTGAAGCTTTCTTT	CASSLYPTGGTEAFF
.	.	TRBV10-1	TRBJ2-3	TGCGCCAGCAGTGAGCCCCGGGAGCAATCGGATACGCAGTATTTT	CASSEPREQSDTQYF
.	.	TRBV14	TRBJ2-1	TGTGCCAGCAGCCAAGCTGGAGTGGGGGAGCAGTTCTTC	CASSQAGVGEQFF
TRBD1	once	TRBV27	TRBJ2-1	TGTGCCAGCAGTACCACAGGGGGCGCCCCGTACAATGAGCAGTTCTTC	CASSTTGGAPYNEQFF
.	few	TRBV5-1	TRBJ2-1	TGCGCCAGCAGCTTGCCCCAGGGACCCCATGAGCAGTTCTTC	CASSLPQGPHEQFF
.	.	TRBV20-1	TRBJ2-5	TGCAGTGCCCTACCCGGGGTGAAGAACCAAGAGACCCAGTACTTC	CSALPGVKNQETQYF
.	many	TRBV10-3	TRBJ2-7	TGTGCCAGCACGAGGGGGGACTGGTCGACCGAGCAGTACTTC	CASTRGDWSTEQYF
.	few	TRBV5-1	TRBJ2-2	TGTGCCAGCAGCTTGTCCGGGGAGCTGTTTTTT	CASSLSGELFF